What follows are 14 T cell receptor beta chains derived from one specimen sequenced in a study of blood T cell repertoires in COVID-19. Only in-frame clones appear in the TCRdb table, and some are missing; sequencing was by immunoSEQ multiplex PCR. The data show about 75,000 clones, approximately 80% seen once. The source material was peripheral blood. The receptors originated from a woman aged 50 to 65 with acute or convalescent COVID-19.

The gene calls are TRBV6-5 and TRBJ1-2; D may be TRBD1 (5 bases). CDR1 and CDR2 (germline): MNHEY, SVGAGI. The CDR3 consists of 13 residues. Trimming shortened V by 4 bases and J by 8 bases, and 14 bases separated the two germline ends. The chain's CDR3 is CASSFVPGEGYTF. CDR3 coding DNA: TGTGCCAGCAGTTTTGTACCGGGGGAGGGCTACACCTTC.

This chain links TRBV28 with TRBJ2-7; 13 nucleotides line up with TRBD2. The CDR3 has 16 residues. In germline, CDR1 is MDHEN, CDR2 SYDVKM. The trim removed 5 bases at V and 0 bases at J, leaving 4 bases unmatched. CDR3 sequence: CASSLLAGGSSYEQYF. The CDR3 nucleotides are TGTGCCAGCAGTCTACTAGCGGGAGGGAGCTCCTACGAGCAGTACTTC.

The V gene is TRBV2, the J gene TRBJ1-6; D is undetermined. The CDR3 spans 13 residues. CDR1 and CDR2 from the germline V gene are SNHLY and FYNNEI. Deletions cut 0 bases from V and 9 bases from J, with 6 bases between. In nucleotides, the CDR3 is TGTGCCAGCAGTGAAGCCCCGCGTTCACCCCTCCACTTT. Protein sequence: CASSEAPRSPLHF.

This chain uses TRBV28 with TRBJ1-6; 7 bases align to TRBD1. The CDR3 totals 14 residues. V trimming: 7 bases; J trimming: 7 bases; junction bases outside the gene matches: 7. The germline V gene has CDR1 MDHEN and CDR2 SYDVKM. The CDR3 sequence is CASTPGGPNSPLHF. DNA of the CDR3: TGTGCCAGCACTCCAGGGGGGCCCAATTCACCCCTCCACTTT.

This chain connects TRBV6-5 to TRBJ1-6; TRBD1 is a possible D gene (5 bases). Trimming stripped 5 bases from V and 7 bases from J, with 12 bases between. Germline loops: CDR1 MNHEY, CDR2 SVGAGI. The CDR3 loop spans 14 amino acids. The CDR3 DNA follows: TGTGCCAGCAGTCGGGGGGAAGGAAATTCACCCCTCCACTTT. Protein product: CASSRGEGNSPLHF.

This clone has more than one count but fewer than ten. The rearrangement links TRBV4-2 to TRBJ2-1; 10 bases map to TRBD2. Per the germline V gene, CDR1 is LGHNA and CDR2 is YNFKEQ. The CDR3 consists of 17 residues. Germline trimming cut 1 base from V and 4 bases from J; bases unmatched to any gene: 7. CDR3 bases: TGTGCCAGCAGCCAAGGCCCCCGGACTAGCGGTTACAATGAGCAGTTCTTC. Translated, it gives CASSQGPRTSGYNEQFF.

This clone showed up just a few times. The genes are TRBV6-5 and TRBJ1-2; D may be TRBD1 (5 bases). V was shortened by 6 bases and J by 8 bases, with 19 bases between the two germline ends. Germline V CDR1 and CDR2: MNHEY, SVGAGI. This CDR3 spans 14 amino acids. The CDR3, as DNA: TGTGCCAGCAGCTCCGGGACTTCCATGGGGGGCTACACCTTC. Amino acids: CASSSGTSMGGYTF.

The chain recombines TRBV6-4 with TRBJ1-2, with 8 bases aligning to TRBD1. The CDR3 extends over 11 amino acids. V trimming: 6 bases; J trimming: 7 bases; junction bases outside the gene matches: 1. The germline V gene encodes CDR1 MRHNA and CDR2 SNTAGT. The CDR3 bases are TGTGCCAGCAGAACAGGGGGTGGCTACACCTTC. The encoded protein is CASRTGGGYTF.

The rearrangement uses TRBV28 and TRBJ1-1; 7 positions match TRBD1. CDR3 length: 14 amino acids. J gave up 4 bases and V 6 bases, and 8 bases lay outside the gene matches. Germline-derived CDR1 and CDR2 are MDHEN and SYDVKM. The CDR3 protein is CASRLPQGGTEAFF. The CDR3 DNA reads TGTGCCAGCAGACTCCCTCAGGGGGGCACTGAAGCTTTCTTT. The full variable domain, rest sourced from reference TRBV28 and TRBJ1-1, is DVKVTQSSRYLVKRTGEKVFLECVQDMDHENMFWYRQDPGLGLRLIYFSYDVKMKEKGDIPEGYSVSREKKERFSLILESASTNQTSMYLCASRLPQGGTEAFFGQGTRLTVV.

The V and J genes are TRBV4-3 and TRBJ1-6, with 9 bases identical to TRBD1. The V gene end was trimmed by 2 bases and the J gene end by 6 bases; junction bases not matched to a gene: 8. Germline CDR1 reads LGHNA; CDR2 reads YSLEER. This CDR3 has 17 amino acids. CDR3 nucleotide sequence: TGCGCCAGCAGCCAACTCTCCGGGACAGGGACTAATTCACCCCTCCACTTT. Translation: CASSQLSGTGTNSPLHF.

This sequence joins TRBV19 and TRBJ2-3; TRBD2 aligns across 10 bases. The CDR3 extends over 16 amino acids. J lost 5 bases, V lost 3 bases, and 8 bases had no gene match. Germline CDR1 is LNHDA and CDR2 is SQIVND (reference sequence). CDR3 nucleotides: TGTGCCAGTAGTATCCCAGCGGGGGGGCCCTTAGATACGCAGTATTTT. Protein sequence: CASSIPAGGPLDTQYF.

This clone appeared a single time. This chain connects TRBV28 to TRBJ1-1, with D perhaps matching TRBD1 (6 bases). Germline values: CDR1 MDHEN, CDR2 SYDVKM. CDR3 size: 15 residues. V gave up 3 bases and J gave up 4 bases, with 15 bases separating them. The CDR3 spells CASSLGGRGSTEAFF. For the CDR3, the DNA is TGTGCCAGCAGTTTGGGGGGGCGAGGGAGCACTGAAGCTTTCTTT.

This chain joins TRBV9 and TRBJ1-6; D is uncertain. This CDR3 has 16 residues. CDR1 is SGDLS, CDR2 YYNGEE, per germline. Deletions cut 3 bases from V and 5 bases from J, with 15 bases between. Written as DNA, the CDR3 is TGTGCCAGCAGCGAAAGTTCGACAAGCAATAATTCACCCCTCCACTTT. Translating gives CASSESSTSNNSPLHF.

The chain uses TRBV19 and TRBJ1-1; 7 bases line up with TRBD1. Germline lookup yields CDR1 LNHDA and CDR2 SQIVND (reference sequence). CDR3 length equals 13 residues. V trimming: 10 bases; J trimming: 4 bases; junction bases outside the gene matches: 9. The CDR3 nucleotides read TGTGCCACCCGCCGAGGGGGCCGCACTGAAGCTTTCTTT. Its protein product is CATRRGGRTEAFF.